Below, 9 T cell receptor beta chains from the same sample are listed, as sequenced in a study of blood T cell repertoires in COVID-19. Using immunoSEQ multiplex PCR, the repertoire was profiled, and TCRdb retains in-frame clones only, with some absent. The table has about 400,000 clones, 70% to 90% seen once. The sequenced material came from PBMCs or T cells enriched from blood (not recorded which). The receptors here all came from a woman aged 40 to 50 with acute COVID-19.

The sample holds one count of this clone. The chain employs TRBV30 and TRBJ1-2; D gene uncertain. In germline, CDR1 is GTSNPN, CDR2 SVGIG (reference sequence). This CDR3 spans 13 amino acids. V was shortened by 2 bases and J by 6 bases, with 13 bases between the two germline ends. The CDR3 coding sequence is TGTGCCTGGAGTCCCCCAGTGAGGGATGGCTACACCTTC. It codes for CAWSPPVRDGYTF.

V is TRBV19 and J is TRBJ2-4, with 8 bases that match TRBD1. CDR3 length equals 18 residues. Germline CDR1 LNHDA, CDR2 SQIVND (reference sequence). The V and J ends lost 5 bases and 5 bases, in that order; junction bases with no gene match: 17. The CDR3 DNA sequence: TGTGCCAGTAGTCACACCCGATTTACGACAGGGGCCCAAAACATTCAGTACTTC. It translates to CASSHTRFTTGAQNIQYF.

The chain employs TRBV7-6 and TRBJ2-3, with TRBD2 identical over 9 bases. V lost 2 bases to trimming and J lost 4 bases; unmatched junction nucleotides: 4. The CDR3 length is 15 residues. Germline CDR1 and CDR2: SGHVS and FNYEAQ. This CDR3 reads CASSLLAGGPDTQYF. In DNA form, the CDR3 reads TGTGCCAGCAGCTTACTCGCGGGGGGGCCAGATACGCAGTATTTT.

The chain recombines TRBV5-1 with TRBJ1-6; D is ambiguous. From germline, CDR1 is SGHRS and CDR2 YFSETQ. Trimming shortened V by 0 bases and J by 8 bases, and 12 bases separated the two germline ends. The CDR3 is 15 amino acids. The CDR3 DNA reads as TGCGCCAGCAGCTTGGTTGGAGGGCTGGATTCACCCCTCCACTTT. Its translation is CASSLVGGLDSPLHF.

This clone was seen once. The rearrangement links TRBV11-2 to TRBJ2-5; 11 nucleotides match TRBD2. The CDR3 spans 15 residues. Germline CDR1 is SGHAT and CDR2 is FQNNGV. The V and J ends lost 5 bases and 2 bases, in that order; junction bases with no gene match: 4. CDR3 sequence reads: CASSRSGGEQETQYF. CDR3 nucleotides: TGTGCCAGCAGCCGTAGCGGGGGGGAGCAAGAGACCCAGTACTTC.

This chain connects TRBV6-5 to TRBJ2-7; TRBD2 agrees at 11 bases. The germline gives CDR1 MNHEY, CDR2 SVGAGI. V lost 6 bases, J lost 5 bases, and 3 bases stayed unmatched. This CDR3 comprises 13 residues. The CDR3 reads CASRLAGVHEQYF. DNA of the CDR3: TGTGCCAGCAGACTAGCGGGGGTCCACGAGCAGTACTTC.

The J gene is TRBJ2-1, the V gene TRBV5-5, with no clear D. Germline V gene data show CDR1 as SGHKS and CDR2 as YYEKEE (reference sequence). The V and J ends lost 0 bases and 8 bases respectively, with 12 bases between them. This CDR3 region has 14 residues. Here the CDR3 reads CASSLEEQVYEQFF. The DNA of the CDR3 is TGTGCCAGCAGCTTGGAAGAGCAGGTATATGAGCAGTTCTTC.

V usage is TRBV12-3 or TRBV12-4 and J usage is TRBJ2-3; unclear D gene. CDR3 length: 13 amino acids. The ends were cut back, 5 bases at V and 6 bases at J, with 12 bases in the middle. CDR3 DNA: TGTGCCAGCAGTATAATAATTCTCGATACGCAGTATTTT. Translated: CASSIIILDTQYF.

The count of this clone is one. The rearrangement uses TRBV18 and TRBJ2-7, with TRBD1 matching 7 bases. The germline V gene encodes CDR1 KGHSH and CDR2 LQKENI. The CDR3 contains 15 residues. V dropped 0 bases and J dropped 0; count of bases not matched to a gene: 2. CDR3 nucleotides: TGTGCCAGCTCACCACCGGGGACAGTCTCCTACGAGCAGTACTTC. As protein: CASSPPGTVSYEQYF. The whole variable domain, filled in from reference TRBV18 and TRBJ2-7, reads NAGVMQNPRHLVRRRGQEARLRCSPMKGHSHVYWYRQLPEEGLKFMVYLQKENIIDESGMPKERFSAEFPKEGPSILRIQQVVRGDSAAYFCASSPPGTVSYEQYFGPGTRLTVT.